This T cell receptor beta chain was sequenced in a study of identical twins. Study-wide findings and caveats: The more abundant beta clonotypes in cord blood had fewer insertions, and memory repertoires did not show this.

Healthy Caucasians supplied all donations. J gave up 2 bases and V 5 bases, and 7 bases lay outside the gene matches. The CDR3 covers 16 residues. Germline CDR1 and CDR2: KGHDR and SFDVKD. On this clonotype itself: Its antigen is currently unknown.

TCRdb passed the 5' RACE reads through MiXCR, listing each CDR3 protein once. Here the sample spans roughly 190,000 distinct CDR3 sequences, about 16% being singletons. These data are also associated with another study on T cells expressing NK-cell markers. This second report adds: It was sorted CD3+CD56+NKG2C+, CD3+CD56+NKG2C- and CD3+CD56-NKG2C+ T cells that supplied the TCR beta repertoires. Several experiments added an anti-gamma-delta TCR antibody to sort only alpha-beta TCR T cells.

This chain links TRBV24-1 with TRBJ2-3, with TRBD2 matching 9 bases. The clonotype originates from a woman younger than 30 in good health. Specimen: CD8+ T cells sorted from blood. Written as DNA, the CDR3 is TGTGCCACCAGTGGCACGACTAGCGGTAACACAGATACGCAGTATTTT. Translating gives CATSGTTSGNTDTQYF.